This T cell receptor beta chain derives from a study of T cells in localized non-small cell lung cancer. The repertoire was sequenced with immunoSEQ multiplex PCR; TCRdb's copy has only in-frame clones and lacks some. This table has roughly 2,000 clones, roughly 33% appearing once. The V end was cut by 4 bases, the J end by 0 bases, with 8 bases between. This CDR3 spans 15 amino acids. Germline values: CDR1 SGHRS, CDR2 YFSETQ. The chain employs TRBV5-1 and TRBJ2-6; D unresolved. The TCR sequence derives from a female donor older than 55 with stage I squamous cell lung carcinoma. The sequenced sample was normal lung tissue next to the tumor, obtained before any cancer treatment. The CDR3 reads CASSPLISGANVLTF. CDR3 coding DNA: TGCGCCAGCAGCCCCCTGATCTCTGGGGCCAACGTCCTGACTTTC.